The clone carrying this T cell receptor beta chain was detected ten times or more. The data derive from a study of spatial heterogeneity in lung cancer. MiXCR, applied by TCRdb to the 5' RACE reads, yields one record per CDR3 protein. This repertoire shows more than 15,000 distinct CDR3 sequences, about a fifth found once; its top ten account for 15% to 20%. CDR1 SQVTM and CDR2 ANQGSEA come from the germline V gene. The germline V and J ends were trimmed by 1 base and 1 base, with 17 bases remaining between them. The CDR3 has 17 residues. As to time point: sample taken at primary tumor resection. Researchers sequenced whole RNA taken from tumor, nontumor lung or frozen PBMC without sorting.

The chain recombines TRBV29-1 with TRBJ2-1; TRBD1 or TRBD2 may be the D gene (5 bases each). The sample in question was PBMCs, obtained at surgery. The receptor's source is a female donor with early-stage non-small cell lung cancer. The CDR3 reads CSVEGLAVGESYNEQFF. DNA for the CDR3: TGCAGCGTTGAAGGTCTAGCAGTAGGGGAATCCTACAATGAGCAGTTCTTC.